What follows is one T cell receptor beta chain and its context. The assay was immunoSEQ multiplex PCR, and TCRdb's table has in-frame clones only and misses some. The sample has fewer than 110,000 clones; approximately 88% are singletons. This sample was included in a study of blood T cell repertoires in COVID-19. Study details: The cDNA or gDNA used as material had been derived from T cells, B-cell-depleted T cells, or PBMCs.

CDR3 length equals 16 residues. CDR1 and CDR2 (germline): MNHEY, SMNVEV (reference sequence). With V trimmed by 6 bases and J by 7 bases, 12 bases remained unmatched. The rearrangement uses TRBV27 and TRBJ2-2; 9 nucleotides line up with TRBD2. The clonotype was recovered from a woman aged 55-69 years with acute or convalescent COVID-19. Sequencing was done on a sample of peripheral blood. CDR3 coding DNA: TGTGCCAGCAGCGACCGTTTTAGCGGGAGAGGCGGGGAGCTGTTTTTT. Residues: CASSDRFSGRGGELFF.